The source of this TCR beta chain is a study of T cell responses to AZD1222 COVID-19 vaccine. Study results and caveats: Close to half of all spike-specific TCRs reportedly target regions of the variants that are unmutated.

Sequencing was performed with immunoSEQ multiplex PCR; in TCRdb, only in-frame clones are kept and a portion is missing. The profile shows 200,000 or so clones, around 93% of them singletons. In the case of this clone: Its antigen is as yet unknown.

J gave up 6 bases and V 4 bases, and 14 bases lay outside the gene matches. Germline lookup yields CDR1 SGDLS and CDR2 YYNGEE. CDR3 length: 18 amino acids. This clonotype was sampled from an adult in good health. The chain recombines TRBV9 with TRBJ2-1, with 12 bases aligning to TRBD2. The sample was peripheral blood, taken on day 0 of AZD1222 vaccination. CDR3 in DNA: TGTGCCAGCAGCCCTTCACTAGCGGGAGGAAGTCGGCGCAATGAGCAGTTCTTC. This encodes CASSPSLAGGSRRNEQFF.